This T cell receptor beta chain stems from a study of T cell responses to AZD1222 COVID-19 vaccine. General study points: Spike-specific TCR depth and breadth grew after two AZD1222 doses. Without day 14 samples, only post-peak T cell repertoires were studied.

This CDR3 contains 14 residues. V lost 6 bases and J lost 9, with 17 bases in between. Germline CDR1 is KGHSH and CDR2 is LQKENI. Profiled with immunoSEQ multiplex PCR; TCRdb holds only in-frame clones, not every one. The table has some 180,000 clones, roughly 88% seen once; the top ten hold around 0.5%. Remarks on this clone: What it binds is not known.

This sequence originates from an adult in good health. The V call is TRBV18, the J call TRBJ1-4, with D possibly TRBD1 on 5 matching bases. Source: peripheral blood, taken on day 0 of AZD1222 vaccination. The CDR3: CASSNGRDRKKLFF. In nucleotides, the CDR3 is TGTGCCAGCTCGAATGGCAGGGATCGGAAAAAACTGTTTTTT.